One sample yielded the 28 T cell receptor beta chains listed below, sequenced in a study of human T cells and chemical hapten exposure. Each CDR3 protein is one row after TCRdb ran MiXCR on the 5' RACE reads. Of 110,000 to 150,000 distinct CDR3 sequences in the sample, around 4% were seen once. From whole blood left unfractionated, total RNA was extracted. All receptors derive from a female donor in good health.

This clonotype was seen many times. The rearrangement uses TRBV5-1 and TRBJ2-7; D perhaps matches TRBD1 (5 bases). Trimming removed 0 bases from V and 2 bases from J, with 9 bases in between. The CDR3 loop spans 14 amino acids. CDR1 SGHRS and CDR2 YFSETQ come from the germline V gene. The CDR3 bases are TGCGCCAGCAGCTTGGATGCAGGGACCTACGAGCAGTACTTC. Amino acids: CASSLDAGTYEQYF.

This clonotype was observed a handful of times. The chain employs TRBV5-1 and TRBJ2-1, with a possible D match to TRBD1 (6 bases). This CDR3 contains 15 residues. The V end lost 3 bases, the J end lost 7 bases, and 17 bases lay between the germline ends. The germline V gene has CDR1 SGHRS and CDR2 YFSETQ. The CDR3 region has the DNA TGCGCCAGCAGCTCGATTGGCCAGGGGAGAAATGAGCAGTTCTTC. It specifies CASSSIGQGRNEQFF.

This clonotype has ten or more counts. The chain has TRBV28 and TRBJ2-7; weak D call: TRBD1 (6 bases). CDR3 length equals 14 residues. The germline V gene encodes CDR1 MDHEN and CDR2 SYDVKM. V dropped 4 bases and J dropped 0 bases, with 10 bases sitting between them. The CDR3 loop is CASSSGQNSYEQYF. The DNA for the CDR3 is TGTGCCAGCAGTTCCGGACAGAACTCCTACGAGCAGTACTTC.

CDR3 in DNA: TGTGCCAGCAGCCAAGCAGTGGGCTGGACTGAAGCTTTCTTT. Its translation: CASSQAVGWTEAFF. This chain joins TRBV3-1 and TRBJ1-1; D gene uncertain. Germline V lookup: CDR1 LGHDT, CDR2 YNNKEL (reference sequence). This CDR3 comprises 14 residues. Trimming took 1 base from V and 5 from J, leaving 11 bases between them.

A note on this clonotype: An end of the junction differs from the germline gene, which may be a read error. The chain links TRBV29-1 to TRBJ2-7; no firm D call. There are 11 residues in the CDR3. CDR1 and CDR2 (germline): SQVTM, ANQGSEA. CDR3 loop: CSGEDLGEQYF. The CDR3 DNA reads TGCAGCGGTGAAGATCTGGGGGAGCAGTACTTC.

This clonotype was seen many times. V is TRBV20-1 and J is TRBJ1-1; no firm D call. CDR1 DFQATT and CDR2 SNEGSKA come from the germline V gene (reference sequence). With 3 bases removed from V and 3 bases from J, the gap between germline ends came to 8 bases. This CDR3 region has 12 residues. The CDR3 region is CSASYWDTEAFF. For the CDR3, the DNA is TGCAGTGCTAGTTATTGGGACACTGAAGCTTTCTTT.

This clonotype was detected only a few times. The chain joins TRBV24-1 to TRBJ2-2, with no clear D. V shed 4 bases and J shed 4 bases, with 9 bases lying between them. The CDR3 runs 14 residues. Germline CDR1 reads KGHDR; CDR2 reads SFDVKD. The CDR3 bases are TGTGCCACCAGTGAATGCTCGGGCACCGGGGAGCTGTTTTTT. Translated: CATSECSGTGELFF.

This clonotype was observed many times. The rearrangement joins TRBV5-1 to TRBJ1-4; 9 nucleotides match TRBD1. The CDR3 consists of 17 residues. The germline V gene encodes CDR1 SGHRS and CDR2 YFSETQ. V gave up 3 bases and J gave up 5 bases; unmatched junction bases: 11. The chain's CDR3 is CASSSGPVGTGNEKLFF. The CDR3 DNA sequence: TGCGCCAGCAGCTCCGGGCCCGTCGGGACAGGGAATGAAAAACTGTTTTTT.

This clonotype was seen at least ten times. V and J are TRBV20-1 and TRBJ1-6, with 8 positions matching TRBD1. V lost 0 bases to trimming and J lost 10 bases; unmatched junction nucleotides: 8. This CDR3 is 15 amino acids long. Germline V lookup: CDR1 DFQATT, CDR2 SNEGSKA (reference sequence). The chain's CDR3 is CSARDLSTGESPLHF. The CDR3 coding sequence is TGCAGTGCTAGAGACCTATCGACAGGGGAATCACCCCTCCACTTT.

This clonotype showed up many times. The rearrangement joins TRBV5-1 to TRBJ2-3; TRBD2 aligns across 7 bases. Looked up from germline, CDR1 is SGHRS and CDR2 is YFSETQ. CDR3 length: 16 amino acids. J gave up 2 bases and V 0 bases, and 6 bases lay outside the gene matches. The CDR3 region has the DNA TGCGCCAGCAGCTTGGCCGCTAGCGGACACACAGATACGCAGTATTTT. It is translated as CASSLAASGHTDTQYF.

This clonotype was observed a few times. V is TRBV29-1 and J is TRBJ1-2; 8 nucleotides align to TRBD1. V was pared by 3 bases and J by 6 bases, with 12 bases of the junction left unmatched. This CDR3 has 15 residues. The germline V gene has CDR1 SQVTM and CDR2 ANQGSEA. The CDR3 DNA is TGCAGCGTTGATGCCTCCCAGGGGGCGCAACATGGCTACACCTTC. It specifies CSVDASQGAQHGYTF.

This clonotype has a handful of counts. The J gene is TRBJ2-2, the V gene TRBV4-1; unclear D gene. CDR3 size: 14 residues. The V gene's germline CDR1 is MGHRA and CDR2 YSYEKL. Deletions cut 1 base from V and 6 bases from J, with 9 bases between. As DNA, the CDR3 is TGCGCCAGCAGCCAAGTGGGTAGCCCCGGGGAGCTGTTTTTT. Translating it yields CASSQVGSPGELFF.

This clonotype was found a few times. The chain couples TRBV11-3 to TRBJ2-2, with 7 bases matching TRBD1. The CDR3 is made up of 14 amino acids. Unmatched junction bases numbered 8, after V lost 7 bases and J lost 6 bases. Germline loops: CDR1 SGHNT, CDR2 YENEEA. The chain's CDR3 is CASISPQGAGELFF. As DNA, the CDR3 is TGTGCCAGCATCTCCCCCCAGGGGGCCGGGGAGCTGTTTTTT. Supplemented by reference TRBV11-3 and TRBJ2-2, the full variable domain reads EAGVVQSPRYKIIEKKQPVAFWCNPISGHNTLYWYLQNLGQGPELLIRYENEEAVDDSQLPKDRFSAERLKGVDSTLKIQPAELGDSAVYLCASISPQGAGELFFGEGSRLTVL.

This clonotype has ten or more counts. This CDR3 is CSAIVSWGGTGGYTF. Here the CDR3 DNA reads TGCAGTGCCATAGTTAGCTGGGGCGGGACGGGAGGCTACACCTTC. The gene calls are TRBV20-1 and TRBJ1-2, with D possibly matching TRBD1 (5 bases). With 6 bases removed from V and 8 bases from J, the gap between germline ends came to 25 bases. This CDR3 region has 15 residues. Germline assignment: CDR1 DFQATT and CDR2 SNEGSKA (reference sequence).

This clonotype was recorded at least ten times. The V call is TRBV2, the J call TRBJ2-7; TRBD1 agrees at 7 bases. This CDR3 is built from 14 residues. V lost 6 bases, J lost 3 bases, and 8 bases stayed unmatched. The germline gives CDR1 SNHLY, CDR2 FYNNEI. The CDR3 reads CASSSRQGSYEQYF. The CDR3 coding sequence is TGTGCCAGCAGCTCCCGACAGGGTAGCTACGAGCAGTACTTC.

This clonotype has at least ten counts. V is TRBV7-9 and J is TRBJ1-2; D call uncertain. The CDR3 is 11 residues long. V shed 7 bases and J shed 1 base, with 4 bases lying between them. The germline V gene has CDR1 SEHNR and CDR2 FQNEAQ (reference sequence). The CDR3 DNA follows: TGTGCCAGCACAGATAACTATGGCTACACCTTC. Translation: CASTDNYGYTF.

In its sample, this clonotype was seen many times. The chain combines TRBV6-2 or TRBV6-3 with TRBJ2-3; D may be TRBD1 (6 bases). The germline V gene has CDR1 MNHEY and CDR2 SVGEGT. The V end lost 2 bases, the J end lost 2 bases, and 11 bases lay between the germline ends. This CDR3 is built from 15 residues. DNA of the CDR3: TGTGCCAGCAGTTACCGGTCAGGGGCCACAGATACGCAGTATTTT. Its protein product is CASSYRSGATDTQYF.

This clonotype was detected many times. V usage is TRBV4-1 and J usage is TRBJ2-2, with 9 bases identical to TRBD1. In germline, CDR1 is MGHRA, CDR2 YSYEKL. The CDR3 consists of 15 residues. V shed 6 bases and J 3 bases; nucleotides not matched to a gene: 5. The CDR3 protein is CASRTGGADTGELFF. The CDR3 DNA reads TGCGCCAGCAGAACAGGGGGCGCGGACACCGGGGAGCTGTTTTTT.

Many counts were recorded for this clonotype. The gene calls are TRBV7-2 and TRBJ1-2; unclear D gene. CDR1 is SGHTA and CDR2 is FQGNSA in the germline V gene. V was clipped by 1 base and J by 2 bases, with 5 bases between them. This CDR3 spans 13 amino acids. The CDR3 protein is CASSLVVNYGYTF. As DNA, the CDR3 is TGTGCCAGCAGCTTAGTAGTAAACTATGGCTACACCTTC.

This clonotype was recorded at least ten times. CDR3 nucleotide sequence: TGTGCCAGCAGCTTCCCTAGCGGCGGTATTAGTTTGGTGGATACGCAGTATTTT. Its protein is CASSFPSGGISLVDTQYF. V is TRBV5-4 and J is TRBJ2-3; 7 nucleotides agree with TRBD2. Per germline, CDR1 SGHNT and CDR2 YYREEE (reference sequence). There are 18 residues in the CDR3. The V gene end was trimmed by 2 bases and the J gene end by 6 bases; junction bases not matched to a gene: 18.

At least ten counts were recorded for this clonotype. This chain links TRBV3-1 with TRBJ1-2; a possible D gene is TRBD1 (6 bases). CDR3 size: 15 residues. From germline, CDR1 is LGHDT and CDR2 YNNKEL (reference sequence). The V end was cut by 0 bases, the J end by 3 bases, with 11 bases between. In nucleotides, the CDR3 is TGTGCCAGCAGCCAAGAGGGGACACTTCACTATGGCTACACCTTC. Translating it yields CASSQEGTLHYGYTF.

This clonotype was observed at least ten times. The rearrangement uses TRBV25-1 and TRBJ2-3; tentative D call: TRBD1 (5 bases). Looked up from germline, CDR1 is MGHDK and CDR2 is SYGVNS. V dropped 3 bases and J dropped 5 bases, with 9 bases sitting between them. The CDR3 covers 13 residues. The CDR3 spells CASSEAGRDTQYF. DNA of the CDR3: TGTGCCAGCAGTGAGGCAGGGCGAGATACGCAGTATTTT. Full variable domain (outside the CDR3, taken from reference TRBV25-1 and TRBJ2-3): EADIYQTPRYLVIGTGKKITLECSQTMGHDKMYWYQQDPGMELHLIHYSYGVNSTEKGDLSSESTVSRIRTEHFPLTLESARPSHTSQYLCASSEAGRDTQYFGPGTRLTVL.

This clonotype showed up many times. This sequence joins TRBV7-2 and TRBJ2-7, with 9 bases aligning to TRBD2. Germline CDR1 is SGHTA and CDR2 is FQGNSA. The trim removed 3 bases at V and 0 bases at J, leaving 3 bases unmatched. The CDR3 runs to 15 residues. Here the CDR3 reads CASSFSGGLSYEQYF. In nucleotides, the CDR3 is TGTGCCAGCAGCTTTAGCGGGGGTCTCTCCTACGAGCAGTACTTC.

This clonotype was recorded at least ten times. V gene TRBV4-1 combines with J gene TRBJ1-2; no definite D call. Germline lookup yields CDR1 MGHRA and CDR2 YSYEKL. CDR3 length: 14 residues. Trimming took 0 bases from V and 4 from J, leaving 9 bases between them. As DNA, the CDR3 is TGCGCCAGCAGCCAAGATGCGGACGGCTATGGCTACACCTTC. This gives the protein CASSQDADGYGYTF.

This clonotype was recorded at least ten times. This chain uses TRBV6-4 with TRBJ2-1; weak D call: TRBD1 (5 bases). Germline V CDR1 and CDR2: MRHNA, SNTAGT. Trimming took 0 bases from V and 5 from J, leaving 14 bases between them. The CDR3 length is 16 residues. The chain's CDR3 is CASSDSHRPFDNEQFF. The CDR3 coding sequence is TGTGCCAGCAGTGACTCCCACAGGCCCTTTGACAATGAGCAGTTCTTC.

This clonotype was found many times. The chain has TRBV6-2 or TRBV6-3 and TRBJ2-7, with TRBD1 as a possible D gene (6 bases). This CDR3 region has 15 residues. V gave up 3 bases and J gave up 2 bases, with 14 bases separating them. Germline CDR1 is MNHEY and CDR2 is SVGEGT. This chain's CDR3 is CASSYFRTATYEQYF. CDR3 nucleotide sequence: TGTGCCAGCAGTTATTTCCGGACAGCAACCTACGAGCAGTACTTC.

This clonotype has at least ten counts. This sequence joins TRBV7-2 and TRBJ2-3; maybe TRBD2 (6 bases). The germline V gene has CDR1 SGHTA and CDR2 FQGNSA. This CDR3 is 14 amino acids long. Trimming removed 7 bases at V and 0 bases at J, with 11 bases between. CDR3 nucleotide sequence: TGTGCCAGCAAGACTAGGGCTAGCACAGATACGCAGTATTTT. Protein sequence: CASKTRASTDTQYF.

This clonotype has a count of ten or more. The chain joins TRBV24-1 to TRBJ2-2, with TRBD2 matching over 7 bases. Losses at the gene ends were 5 bases for V and 0 bases for J; bases not matched to a gene: 2. The germline V gene has CDR1 KGHDR and CDR2 SFDVKD. The CDR3 is 15 residues long. As DNA, the CDR3 is TGTGCCACCAGTGGCGGGGGAACGAACACCGGGGAGCTGTTTTTT. Residues: CATSGGGTNTGELFF.